This TCR beta chain was sequenced for a study of T cells in Graves' hyperthyroidism and ophthalmopathy. Study-wide results and caveats: Blood samples included most of the expanded thyroid clonotypes exceeding 0.001.

Amplification of TCR beta CDR3 regions was performed using RNA transcripts as template. The TCR CDR3 first-round RT-PCR relied on the HTBI primer set. One entry per CDR3 protein, called by TCRdb with MiXCR from the multiplex PCR reads. In the table there are under 450,000 distinct CDR3 sequences, roughly 17% of which are singletons. The sample holds one count of this clonotype. The antigen remains unidentified. Germline V gene data show CDR1 as SGHVS and CDR2 as FQNEAQ. The CDR3 has 16 residues. Trimming at V came to 5 bases and at J to 5 bases, leaving 11 bases not matched to a gene. Material: blood. This receptor was identified in a woman younger than 45 with Graves' hyperthyroidism that later progressed to Graves' ophthalmopathy. The chain uses TRBV7-8 and TRBJ2-1; 8 nucleotides align to TRBD1. The CDR3 spells CASSTGQDLLNNEQFF. The CDR3 DNA sequence: TGTGCCAGCAGCACGGGACAGGACCTACTCAACAATGAGCAGTTCTTC. Looking up the rest from reference TRBV7-8 and TRBJ2-1 gives the full variable domain: GAGVSQSPRYKVAKRGQDVALRCDPISGHVSLFWYQQALGQGPEFLTYFQNEAQLDKSGLPSDRFFAERPEGSVSTLKIQRTQQEDSAVYLCASSTGQDLLNNEQFFGPGTRLTVL.